The entry below describes one TCR beta chain. Its cognate antigen is unknown. This sample is drawn from a study of breast tumors, draining lymph nodes, adjacent tissues. Findings and caveats of the study: Tumors had less TCR diversity than lymph nodes, more than nontumor tissue.

TCRdb itself ran the multiplex PCR reads through MiXCR, one entry per CDR3 protein. Among some 250,000 distinct CDR3 sequences listed, 34% were seen once. Samples came from axillary lymph nodes draining the breast cancer. Germline CDR1 KGHDR, CDR2 SFDVKD. The CDR3 consists of 15 residues. V lost 7 bases, J lost 5 bases, and 11 bases stayed unmatched. This sequence joins TRBV24-1 and TRBJ2-5, with 8 positions matching TRBD2. The sample consisted of axillary lymph node tissue. The sequence came from a female donor with breast cancer. Some clones in this sample may be carry-over from other donors' samples. CDR3 coding DNA: TGTGCCACCAGAGATGAGGGGACTAGTGGGGAGACCCAGTACTTC. Protein sequence: CATRDEGTSGETQYF.